Shown below are 19 T cell receptor beta chains from a single sample sequenced in a study of blood T cell repertoires in COVID-19. TCRdb's table, derived via immunoSEQ multiplex PCR, lists solely in-frame clones and lacks some. The sample contains some 200,000 clones, about 80% of which appear only once. Sequences were obtained from peripheral blood. The receptor source for this set is a human donor with acute or convalescent COVID-19. The donor label of this sample is uncertain.

The J gene is TRBJ2-5, the V gene TRBV2; 12 bases line up with TRBD2. V shed 7 bases and J 4 bases; nucleotides not matched to a gene: 16. Germline V CDR1 and CDR2: SNHLY, FYNNEI. CDR3 length: 18 residues. The DNA of the CDR3 is TGTGCCAGCATCCGAAGGGGGCTAGCGGGAGGGCCGAGAGAGACCCAGTACTTC. Translation: CASIRRGLAGGPRETQYF.

The chain joins TRBV19 to TRBJ2-5; D perhaps matches TRBD1 (7 bases). Germline lookup yields CDR1 LNHDA and CDR2 SQIVND (reference sequence). The V end was cut by 5 bases, the J end by 1 base, with 14 bases between. There are 15 residues in the CDR3. The CDR3: CASSSGGTVQETQYF. The CDR3 coding sequence is TGTGCCAGTAGTTCTGGGGGGACAGTCCAAGAGACCCAGTACTTC.

The chain recombines TRBV30 with TRBJ2-2; 12 bases are a match to TRBD2. Germline V lookup: CDR1 GTSNPN, CDR2 SVGIG (reference sequence). The CDR3 has 18 amino acids. V lost 4 bases and J lost 4; bases outside the gene matches: 13. In DNA, the CDR3 is TGTGCCTGGACGTTAAGGCTAGCGGGGGGGCCGAGCACCGGGGAGCTGTTTTTT. This translates into CAWTLRLAGGPSTGELFF.

The V gene is TRBV6-5, the J gene TRBJ1-5, with TRBD1 identical over 7 bases. This CDR3 region has 15 residues. The ends lost 4 bases at V and 1 base at J; junction bases unmatched: 4. Germline-derived CDR1 and CDR2 are MNHEY and SVGAGI. The CDR3 loop reads CASSSYRGSNQPQHF. In DNA form, the CDR3 reads TGTGCCAGCAGTTCCTACAGGGGAAGCAATCAGCCCCAGCATTTT.

This chain connects TRBV19 to TRBJ1-1, with D tentatively TRBD1 (6 bases). Trimming left V 4 bases short and J 7 bases short, with 10 bases between. This CDR3 is 12 amino acids long. Germline CDR1 and CDR2: LNHDA and SQIVND (reference sequence). CDR3 DNA: TGTGCCAGTAGTACGACAGGTCTTGAAGCTTTCTTT. This codes for CASSTTGLEAFF.

The rearrangement uses TRBV5-1 and TRBJ1-2, with 7 bases matching TRBD1. Germline-derived CDR1 and CDR2 are SGHRS and YFSETQ. V lost 0 bases and J lost 4; bases outside the gene matches: 3. The CDR3 length is 14 residues. CDR3 sequence (DNA): TGCGCCAGCAGCTTGGCCTGGGACAGCTATGGCTACACCTTC. This sequence encodes CASSLAWDSYGYTF. Looking up the rest from reference TRBV5-1 and TRBJ1-2 gives the full variable domain: KAGVTQTPRYLIKTRGQQVTLSCSPISGHRSVSWYQQTPGQGLQFLFEYFSETQRNKGNFPGRFSGRQFSNSRSEMNVSTLELGDSALYLCASSLAWDSYGYTFGSGTRLTVV.

This clone was counted only a few times. The identical CDR3 is also encoded by other nucleotide sequences in the sample. This chain connects TRBV9 to TRBJ1-3, with 7 nucleotides matching TRBD1. The trim removed 3 bases at V and 2 bases at J, leaving 5 bases unmatched. The CDR3 covers 15 residues. CDR1 SGDLS and CDR2 YYNGEE come from the germline V gene. The CDR3 reads CASSDRGTAGNTIYF. The CDR3, as DNA: TGTGCCAGCAGCGACCGCGGGACAGCTGGAAACACCATATATTTT.

This sequence joins TRBV28 and TRBJ1-2, with D maybe TRBD1 (6 bases). V was shortened by 5 bases and J by 7 bases, with 14 bases between the two germline ends. CDR1 MDHEN and CDR2 SYDVKM come from the germline V gene. The CDR3 has 13 residues. Here the CDR3 DNA reads TGTGCCAGCAGTCTACAGGGACGAAGTGGCTACACCTTC. Its protein is CASSLQGRSGYTF.

This chain uses TRBV28 with TRBJ2-7; unclear D gene. The CDR3 length is 17 residues. In germline, CDR1 is MDHEN, CDR2 SYDVKM. Trimming took 8 bases from V and 0 from J, leaving 23 bases between them. The CDR3 DNA reads TGTGCCAGCTTTCCCCACTTTTCAGGTTCCCGCTCCTACGAGCAGTACTTC. Translation gives CASFPHFSGSRSYEQYF.

Turning to this clone: Other DNA sequences of this sample code for an identical CDR3. The J gene is TRBJ1-2, the V gene TRBV3-1 (or the pseudogene TRBV3-2), with TRBD1 identical over 9 bases. The V gene's germline CDR1 is LGHDT and CDR2 YNNKEL (reference sequence). This CDR3 region has 14 residues. The trim removed 3 bases at V and 4 bases at J, leaving 3 bases unmatched. CDR3 protein: CASSQSTGGYGYTF. CDR3 nucleotides: TGTGCCAGCAGCCAGTCGACAGGGGGCTATGGCTACACCTTC.

A single count supports this clone. The chain combines TRBV7-6 with TRBJ2-5; 7 bases fit TRBD2. The V and J ends lost 1 base and 0 bases, in that order; junction bases with no gene match: 5. The CDR3 runs to 16 residues. Germline V gene lookup returns CDR1 SGHVS and CDR2 FNYEAQ. CDR3 coding DNA: TGTGCCAGCAGCTTAGGTGTGGGGGGGTACCAAGAGACCCAGTACTTC. Protein product: CASSLGVGGYQETQYF.

The rearrangement joins TRBV6-5 to TRBJ2-7; 7 bases are shared with TRBD1. V was pared by 6 bases and J by 3 bases, with 5 bases of the junction left unmatched. Per the germline V gene, CDR1 is MNHEY and CDR2 is SVGAGI. The CDR3 consists of 13 residues. This CDR3 reads CASRDRVVYEQYF. The DNA of the CDR3 is TGTGCCAGCAGAGACAGGGTAGTCTACGAGCAGTACTTC.

The rearrangement uses TRBV7-3 and TRBJ1-1, with D possibly being TRBD1 (5 bases). The CDR3 totals 15 residues. Trimming took off 4 bases at V and 1 base at J, with 13 bases between the two ends. CDR1 SGHTA and CDR2 FQGTGA come from the germline V gene. DNA for the CDR3: TGTGCCAGCAGCTCCCAGGGTCCTGGGAACACTGAAGCTTTCTTT. It specifies CASSSQGPGNTEAFF.

The V and J genes are TRBV3-1 (or the pseudogene TRBV3-2) and TRBJ2-1; no clear D. This CDR3 region has 15 residues. Germline assignment: CDR1 LGHDT and CDR2 YNNKEL (reference sequence). The V end was cut by 4 bases, the J end by 8 bases, with 18 bases between. CDR3 nucleotides: TGTGCCAGCAGCCGTTCCCCTAGAGTAGGCGATGAGCAGTTCTTC. Translating gives CASSRSPRVGDEQFF.

CDR3 sequence reads: CASSPGTLWETQYF. The CDR3 nucleotides are TGTGCCAGTAGTCCCGGGACTCTGTGGGAGACCCAGTACTTC. V gene TRBV19 combines with J gene TRBJ2-5; TRBD2 might be the D (6 bases). Germline V gene data show CDR1 as LNHDA and CDR2 as SQIVND (reference sequence). The CDR3 is 14 residues long. Between the trimmed V and J ends, which lost 5 bases and 5 bases, there was a span of 15 bases.

This clone showed up just a few times. V and J are TRBV6-1 and TRBJ1-4; TRBD1 is a possible D gene (5 bases). The CDR3 has 14 residues. The germline gives CDR1 MNHNS, CDR2 SASEGT. Between the trimmed V and J ends, which lost 3 bases and 6 bases, there was a span of 11 bases. CDR3 region: CASSEGLLHEKLFF. The CDR3 DNA reads TGTGCCAGCAGTGAGGGGCTTCTTCATGAAAAACTGTTTTTT.

This clone was seen a handful of times. This CDR3 is CASSQGGALSNQPQHF. The CDR3 nucleotides are TGTGCCAGCAGCCAAGGGGGAGCCCTCAGCAATCAGCCCCAGCATTTT. The chain carries TRBV3-1 (or the pseudogene TRBV3-2) and TRBJ1-5; D is uncertain. The germline V and J ends were trimmed by 1 base and 1 base, with 11 bases remaining between them. This CDR3 region has 16 residues. Germline loops: CDR1 LGHDT, CDR2 YNNKEL (reference sequence).

This clone was counted once. The chain combines TRBV18 with TRBJ1-4; D is possibly TRBD1 (6 bases). Trimming left V 2 bases short and J 8 bases short, with 21 bases between. CDR3 length: 17 amino acids. The germline CDR1 and CDR2 sequences are KGHSH and LQKENI. This CDR3 reads CASSPNQGSGPREKLFF. As DNA, the CDR3 is TGTGCCAGCTCACCAAATCAGGGGTCGGGACCCAGAGAAAAACTGTTTTTT.

The V call is TRBV4-2, the J call TRBJ1-3; 9 bases are shared with TRBD1. The V gene's germline CDR1 is LGHNA and CDR2 YNFKEQ. This CDR3 contains 17 residues. Unmatched junction bases numbered 11, after V lost 4 bases and J lost 4 bases. The CDR3 DNA sequence: TGTGCCAGCAGCCTAGGAGAACAGGGGGCGAGCGGAAACACCATATATTTT. Its translation is CASSLGEQGASGNTIYF.